This entry concerns a single TCR beta chain. Antigen unknown. Healthy bone marrow donors supplied every sample. This entry comes from a study of cytomegalovirus exposure and HLA in healthy donors. General study findings and limits: Analyzed later, most CMV-associated TCR beta chains appeared HLA-restricted.

In the PCR, 60 Vbeta and 13 Jbeta primers were used. Produced via immunoSEQ multiplex PCR; TCRdb's table is partial and in-frame only. Among about 130,000 clones, approximately 10% were seen once, and the ten largest hold 4.6%. The ends lost 6 bases at V and 5 bases at J; junction bases unmatched: 3. Germline V gene data show CDR1 as MNHNS and CDR2 as SASEGT. There are 13 residues in the CDR3. The chain has TRBV6-1 and TRBJ2-5; 10 nucleotides align to TRBD2. The receptor's source is a woman in her late teens or twenties in good health and CMV-seropositive. Sequences were obtained from PBMCs. The CDR3 region is CASSLLAGETQYF. CDR3 DNA sequence: TGTGCCAGCAGCCTACTAGCGGGGGAGACCCAGTACTTC.